The T cell receptor beta chain described here comes from a study of shared clonotypes between healthy human individuals. Here immunoSEQ multiplex PCR was the method, and the copy in TCRdb shows in-frame clones only, minus some. The table lists 1.4 million to 1.5 million clones, around 97% of them singletons. The length of the CDR3 is 15 residues. Germline CDR1 KGHSH, CDR2 LQKENI. V was clipped by 3 bases and J by 2 bases; unmatched bases: 3. Donors comprised only Caucasian adults living in Nashville, Tennessee. Overall study findings and caveats: Exclusively blood specimens were collected; tissue repertoires likely differ.

This clone was seen once. What it binds is unknown. Source material: naive CD4+ T cells sorted from blood. Subset given: CD45RA+ positively selected. This TCR was sampled from a man younger than 45 in good health. The rearrangement links TRBV18 to TRBJ2-7, with TRBD2 matching 11 bases. This CDR3 reads CASSPLAGGTYEQYF. The CDR3 coding sequence is TGTGCCAGCTCACCTTTAGCGGGGGGGACCTACGAGCAGTACTTC.